Following are 28 T cell receptor beta chains from one sample sequenced in a study of spatial heterogeneity in lung cancer. As to time point: sample taken at primary tumor resection. These TCRs' antigens remain unknown. Broader study findings: Counts of expanded alpha and beta TCRs within tumors tracked the tumor nonsynonymous mutation count.

From the 5' RACE reads, TCRdb called clonotypes with MiXCR, one entry per CDR3 protein. In the table there are thousands of distinct CDR3 sequences, 13% to 15% of which are singletons. This sample comprised lung tumor tissue, obtained at surgery. Receptor source: a male donor with early-stage non-small cell lung cancer.

In its sample, this clonotype was seen many times. This chain uses TRBV11-2 with TRBJ2-1; D possibly corresponds to TRBD1 (6 bases). Per germline, CDR1 SGHAT and CDR2 FQNNGV. The CDR3 totals 15 residues. V gave up 5 bases and J gave up 2 bases, with 13 bases separating them. The CDR3 DNA follows: TGTGCCAGCAGCCACCCCGGGACAACCTACAATGAGCAGTTCTTC. It is translated as CASSHPGTTYNEQFF.

This clonotype was observed many times. The chain carries TRBV4-1 and TRBJ2-3, with TRBD2 matching 10 bases. This CDR3 is 19 amino acids long. J was trimmed by 6 bases and V by 3 bases; bases with no gene match: 18. Germline V CDR1 and CDR2: MGHRA, YSYEKL. The CDR3 DNA reads as TGCGCCAGCAGCCACCCAGGACTAGCGGTGTCGGCCAACAGGGATACGCAGTATTTT. Residues: CASSHPGLAVSANRDTQYF.

This clonotype has a count of ten or more. The chain is built from TRBV29-1 and TRBJ2-3, with 9 bases fitting TRBD1. V dropped 6 bases and J dropped 0; count of bases not matched to a gene: 10. Germline values: CDR1 SQVTM, CDR2 ANQGSEA. The CDR3 is made up of 16 amino acids. CDR3 sequence: CSVAGQGSLSTDTQYF. In DNA form, the CDR3 reads TGCAGCGTGGCTGGACAGGGGAGCTTAAGCACAGATACGCAGTATTTT.

This clonotype was seen ten or more times. The V gene is TRBV5-1, the J gene TRBJ2-2; 7 positions agree with TRBD1. The CDR3 totals 15 residues. The V gene's germline CDR1 is SGHRS and CDR2 YFSETQ. V lost 4 bases to trimming and J lost 0 bases; unmatched junction nucleotides: 3. CDR3 nucleotides: TGCGCCAGCAGCCAGGACAGGTCGAACACCGGGGAGCTGTTTTTT. Translated, it gives CASSQDRSNTGELFF.

This clonotype has a count of ten or more. The chain links TRBV12-3 or TRBV12-4 to TRBJ2-5; 7 nucleotides match TRBD2. The CDR3 loop spans 11 amino acids. V lost 3 bases and J lost 10; bases outside the gene matches: 2. In DNA, the CDR3 is TGTGCCAGCAGTTTGGGAGGGGACCAGTACTTC. Translating it yields CASSLGGDQYF.

The chain couples TRBV4-3 to TRBJ2-3; weak D call: TRBD1 (5 bases). Per the germline V gene, CDR1 is LGHNA and CDR2 is YSLEER. The CDR3 has 15 residues. V was clipped by 4 bases and J by 2 bases, with 13 bases between them. This CDR3 reads CASSRIPTVTDTQYF. The CDR3 DNA follows: TGCGCCAGCAGCCGTATCCCGACAGTCACAGATACGCAGTATTTT.

By share of the sample, this clonotype is medium-sized. The gene calls are TRBV20-1 and TRBJ1-1; D is possibly TRBD1 (5 bases). The germline gives CDR1 DFQATT, CDR2 SNEGSKA (reference sequence). This CDR3 comprises 12 residues. The V gene lost 7 bases and the J gene lost 4 bases, with 13 bases spanning the gap. CDR3: CSVRGSSTEAFF. The CDR3 nucleotides are TGCAGTGTCCGGGGCAGCAGCACTGAAGCTTTCTTT.

This clonotype was recorded many times. The chain has TRBV18 and TRBJ2-1; no clear D gene. V lost 3 bases, J lost 5 bases, and 14 bases lay in between. Germline CDR1 KGHSH, CDR2 LQKENI. The CDR3 covers 15 residues. This CDR3 is CASSPVEINDNEQFF. In DNA, the CDR3 is TGTGCCAGCTCACCGGTCGAGATCAATGACAATGAGCAGTTCTTC.

This clonotype was detected ten times or more. The rearrangement links TRBV6-1 to TRBJ1-1; a possible D gene is TRBD1 (5 bases). In germline, CDR1 is MNHNS, CDR2 SASEGT. The CDR3 is made up of 13 amino acids. Trimming took off 6 bases at V and 3 bases at J, with 11 bases between the two ends. CDR3 sequence reads: CASRIGADTEAFF. The CDR3 nucleotides read TGTGCCAGCAGGATAGGGGCGGACACTGAAGCTTTCTTT.

This sequence joins TRBV7-9 and TRBJ1-1; D gene ambiguous. The CDR3 is 13 residues long. V was cut by 1 base and J by 6 bases, with 9 bases left in between. CDR1 is SEHNR, CDR2 FQNEAQ, per germline (reference sequence). The CDR3 DNA reads TGTGCCAGCAGCTTAGATGGCCCCCCTGAAGCTTTCTTT. Its protein product is CASSLDGPPEAFF.

This clonotype was detected a few times. The chain links TRBV15 to TRBJ1-2; D gene uncertain. The CDR3 consists of 13 residues. Trimming shortened V by 1 base and J by 8 bases, and 11 bases separated the two germline ends. CDR1 is LNHNV and CDR2 is YYDKDF in the germline V gene (reference sequence). The chain's CDR3 is CATSRGSPGGYTF. The CDR3 DNA is TGTGCCACCAGCAGAGGGTCCCCTGGAGGCTACACCTTC. Full variable domain (rest looked up from reference TRBV15 and TRBJ1-2): DAMVIQNPRYQVTQFGKPVTLSCSQTLNHNVMYWYQQKSSQAPKLLFHYYDKDFNNEADTPDNFQSRRPNTSFCFLDIRSPGLGDTAMYLCATSRGSPGGYTFGSGTRLTVV.

This clonotype was found many times. This chain links TRBV21-1 with TRBJ2-4; TRBD2 was called by the table and not checked on the DNA. TRBV21-1 is annotated as a pseudogene. This CDR3 spans 18 amino acids. The CDR3 loop reads CASSRYRDSKGAKNIQYF. CDR3 coding DNA: TGTGCCAGCAGCCGCTACCGGGACTCAAAAGGGGCCAAAAACATTCAGTACTTC.

This clonotype was found many times. The chain recombines TRBV28 with TRBJ2-7, with 9 positions matching TRBD1. The ends lost 3 bases at V and 5 bases at J; junction bases unmatched: 8. The CDR3 loop spans 15 amino acids. Germline CDR1 MDHEN, CDR2 SYDVKM. CDR3 protein: CASSFVGTGLHEQYF. DNA for the CDR3: TGTGCCAGCAGTTTTGTGGGGACAGGGCTCCACGAGCAGTACTTC.

This clonotype was recorded at least ten times. This rearrangement joins TRBV6-6 to TRBJ2-1, with 11 bases identical to TRBD2. V dropped 2 bases and J dropped 8; count of bases not matched to a gene: 11. Germline-derived CDR1 and CDR2 are MNHNY and SVGAGI (reference sequence). The CDR3 extends over 17 amino acids. CDR3 sequence reads: CASSYTIAGGPRDEQFF. CDR3 DNA sequence: TGTGCCAGCAGTTACACAATAGCGGGAGGGCCGAGGGATGAGCAGTTCTTC.

In its sample, this clonotype is medium-sized. The chain recombines TRBV15 with TRBJ2-1, with D unresolved. CDR1 is LNHNV and CDR2 is YYDKDF in the germline V gene (reference sequence). V was trimmed by 4 bases and J by 8 bases, leaving 9 bases between them. The CDR3 is made up of 12 amino acids. The CDR3 is CATSTGFYEQFF. The CDR3 nucleotides are TGTGCCACCAGCACCGGATTCTATGAGCAGTTCTTC.

This clonotype rates as large. The chain links TRBV5-1 to TRBJ1-1; 9 positions match TRBD1. V was clipped by 4 bases and J by 5 bases; unmatched bases: 9. CDR3 length: 15 residues. Germline V gives CDR1 SGHRS, CDR2 YFSETQ. CDR3 nucleotide sequence: TGCGCCAGCAGCACTCTACAGGGGGCTGGGACTGAAGCTTTCTTT. Protein: CASSTLQGAGTEAFF.

This clonotype was observed at least ten times. This chain joins TRBV29-1 and TRBJ2-7, with 7 bases lining up with TRBD1. V gave up 6 bases and J gave up 3 bases; unmatched junction bases: 14. CDR3 length: 15 residues. Germline assignment: CDR1 SQVTM and CDR2 ANQGSEA. CDR3 coding DNA: TGCAGCGTGCAGGGACAGCGACGCCCAATCTACGAGCAGTACTTC. Encoded protein: CSVQGQRRPIYEQYF.

The chain has TRBV4-1 and TRBJ2-2, with TRBD2 matching over 7 bases. After removal of 0 bases from V and 7 bases from J, the junction contained 5 bases not matched to a gene. The CDR3 has 15 residues. CDR1 is MGHRA, CDR2 YSYEKL, per germline. The CDR3 DNA is TGCGCCAGCAGCCAAGAAGAGACTAGCTACGGGGAGCTGTTTTTT. This gives the protein CASSQEETSYGELFF.

Many counts were recorded for this clonotype. The chain joins TRBV7-9 to TRBJ1-2, with D possibly being TRBD1 (5 bases). Germline V gives CDR1 SEHNR, CDR2 FQNEAQ (reference sequence). The CDR3 consists of 14 residues. The germline V and J ends were trimmed by 4 bases and 4 bases, with 13 bases remaining between them. In DNA form, the CDR3 reads TGTGCCAGCAGCTCCTCGACAGCACTCTATGGCTACACCTTC. Its translation: CASSSSTALYGYTF.

This rearrangement joins TRBV7-6 to TRBJ1-5; D is perhaps TRBD1 (5 bases). In germline, CDR1 is SGHVS, CDR2 FNYEAQ. The CDR3 extends over 13 amino acids. The V end was cut by 4 bases, the J end by 7 bases, with 11 bases between. The CDR3 nucleotides read TGTGCCAGCAGCTCGACAGAGCTACAGCCCCAGCATTTT. Protein sequence: CASSSTELQPQHF. Combining the CDR3 with reference TRBV7-6 and TRBJ1-5 gives the whole variable domain GAGVSQSPRYKVTKRGQDVALRCDPISGHVSLYWYRQALGQGPEFLTYFNYEAQQDKSGLPNDRFSAERPEGSISTLTIQRTEQRDSAMYRCASSSTELQPQHFGDGTRLSIL.

This clonotype was seen ten or more times. The rearrangement uses TRBV4-2 and TRBJ2-1; TRBD2 aligns across 7 bases. Unmatched junction bases numbered 5, after V lost 1 base and J lost 5 bases. The CDR3 consists of 15 residues. CDR1 LGHNA and CDR2 YNFKEQ come from the germline V gene. The CDR3 nucleotides are TGTGCCAGCAGCCAAGCTAGCGGCAGGAACAATGAGCAGTTCTTC. Encoded protein: CASSQASGRNNEQFF.

This clonotype is classed as medium-sized. J is TRBJ1-3 and V is TRBV7-8; D is unclear. V was cut by 1 base and J by 2 bases, with 6 bases left in between. The CDR3 covers 14 residues. Germline-derived CDR1 and CDR2 are SGHVS and FQNEAQ. CDR3 nucleotides: TGTGCCAGCAGCTTAGGGTTCCCTGGAAACACCATATATTTT. It codes for CASSLGFPGNTIYF.

This clonotype has ten or more counts. The rearrangement uses TRBV28 and TRBJ2-4; D gene uncertain. Germline V CDR1 and CDR2: MDHEN, SYDVKM. CDR3 length: 15 amino acids. V dropped 4 bases and J dropped 0 bases, with 10 bases sitting between them. The CDR3 loop is CASSSEGAAKNIQYF. DNA of the CDR3: TGTGCCAGCAGTTCGGAAGGAGCAGCCAAAAACATTCAGTACTTC.

This clonotype appeared many times. This chain's CDR3 is CASSLRQGGRTDTQYF. CDR3 bases: TGTGCCAGCAGTTTGAGGCAGGGGGGACGCACAGATACGCAGTATTTT. The rearrangement joins TRBV12-3 or TRBV12-4 to TRBJ2-3, with a weak D call TRBD1 (7 bases). CDR3 length equals 16 residues. Trimming pared 3 bases from V and 1 base from J, leaving 14 bases between.

By share, this clonotype ranks as medium-sized (0.01 to 0.1%). The chain couples TRBV12-5 to TRBJ2-5, with 9 bases aligning to TRBD1. Per the germline V gene, CDR1 is LGHNT and CDR2 is FRNRAP. V was pared by 5 bases and J by 1 base, with 5 bases of the junction left unmatched. This CDR3 is built from 15 residues. The DNA for the CDR3 is TGTGCTAGTGGTGACGGGACAGGGCTCCAAGAGACCCAGTACTTC. This codes for CASGDGTGLQETQYF.

This clonotype came up many times. The J gene is TRBJ2-1, the V gene TRBV18, with D uncertain. Trimming stripped 3 bases from V and 9 bases from J, with 18 bases between. The CDR3 is 15 residues long. Germline values: CDR1 KGHSH, CDR2 LQKENI. DNA of the CDR3: TGTGCCAGCTCACCCCCGTTTTCCCTCGCCGGTGAGCAGTTCTTC. Its protein product is CASSPPFSLAGEQFF.

This clonotype is termed medium-sized. The J gene is TRBJ2-5, the V gene TRBV11-3; 9 nucleotides align to TRBD1. The CDR3 consists of 16 residues. V lost 4 bases, J lost 2 bases, and 8 bases stayed unmatched. CDR1 SGHNT and CDR2 YENEEA come from the germline V gene. The CDR3: CASSSTGGSTQETQYF. CDR3 bases: TGTGCCAGCAGCTCCACAGGGGGCTCGACACAAGAGACCCAGTACTTC. Full variable domain (rest looked up from reference TRBV11-3 and TRBJ2-5): EAGVVQSPRYKIIEKKQPVAFWCNPISGHNTLYWYLQNLGQGPELLIRYENEEAVDDSQLPKDRFSAERLKGVDSTLKIQPAELGDSAVYLCASSSTGGSTQETQYFGPGTRLLVL.

This clonotype was counted many times. The V and J genes are TRBV15 and TRBJ1-1, with D possibly matching TRBD1 (6 bases). Germline CDR1 and CDR2: LNHNV and YYDKDF (reference sequence). V was trimmed by 4 bases and J by 9 bases, leaving 15 bases between them. CDR3 length equals 13 residues. CDR3 amino acids: CATSTGTKYQAFF. DNA for the CDR3: TGTGCCACCAGCACCGGGACAAAATACCAAGCTTTCTTT.